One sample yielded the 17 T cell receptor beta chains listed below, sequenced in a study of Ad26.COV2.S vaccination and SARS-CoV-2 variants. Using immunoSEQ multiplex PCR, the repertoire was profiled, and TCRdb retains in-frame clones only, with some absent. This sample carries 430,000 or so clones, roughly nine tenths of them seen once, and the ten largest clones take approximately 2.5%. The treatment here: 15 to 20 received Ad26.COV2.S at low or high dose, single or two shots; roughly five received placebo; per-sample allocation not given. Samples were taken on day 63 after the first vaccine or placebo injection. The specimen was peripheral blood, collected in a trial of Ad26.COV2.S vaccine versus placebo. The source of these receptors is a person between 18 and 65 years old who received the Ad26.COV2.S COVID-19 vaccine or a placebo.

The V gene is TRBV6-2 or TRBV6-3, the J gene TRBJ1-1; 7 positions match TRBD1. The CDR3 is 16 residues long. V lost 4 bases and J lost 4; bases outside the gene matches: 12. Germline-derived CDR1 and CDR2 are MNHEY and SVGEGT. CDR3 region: CASSSGQLTVGTEAFF. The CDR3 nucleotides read TGTGCCAGCAGTTCGGGACAGTTAACGGTTGGCACTGAAGCTTTCTTT.

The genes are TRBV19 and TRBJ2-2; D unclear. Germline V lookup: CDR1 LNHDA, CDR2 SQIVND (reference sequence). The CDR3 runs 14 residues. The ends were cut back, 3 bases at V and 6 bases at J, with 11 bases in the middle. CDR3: CASSIPERAGELFF. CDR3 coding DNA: TGTGCCAGTAGTATTCCTGAAAGGGCCGGGGAGCTGTTTTTT. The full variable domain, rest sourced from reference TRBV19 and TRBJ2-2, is DGGITQSPKYLFRKEGQNVTLSCEQNLNHDAMYWYRQDPGQGLRLIYYSQIVNDFQKGDIAEGYSVSREKKESFPLTVTSAQKNPTAFYLCASSIPERAGELFFGEGSRLTVL.

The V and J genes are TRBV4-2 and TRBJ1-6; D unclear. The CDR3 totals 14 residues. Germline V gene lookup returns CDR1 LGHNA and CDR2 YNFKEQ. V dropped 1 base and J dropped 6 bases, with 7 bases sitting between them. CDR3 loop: CASSQVAVNSPLHF. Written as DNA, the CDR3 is TGTGCCAGCAGCCAAGTAGCAGTTAATTCACCCCTCCACTTT.

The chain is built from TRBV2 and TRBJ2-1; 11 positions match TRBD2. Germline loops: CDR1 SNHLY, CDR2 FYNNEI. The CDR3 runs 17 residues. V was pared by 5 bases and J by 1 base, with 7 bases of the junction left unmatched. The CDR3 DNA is TGTGCCAGCAGTAAGAGACTAGCGGGGAATTCCTACAATGAGCAGTTCTTC. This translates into CASSKRLAGNSYNEQFF.

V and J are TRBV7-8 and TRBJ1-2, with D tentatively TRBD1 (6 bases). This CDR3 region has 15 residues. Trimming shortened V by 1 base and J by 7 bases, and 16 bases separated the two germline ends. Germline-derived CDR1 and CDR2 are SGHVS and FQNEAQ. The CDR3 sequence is CASSLVVRGRLGYTF. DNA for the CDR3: TGTGCCAGCAGCTTAGTGGTCAGGGGACGGCTTGGCTACACCTTC.

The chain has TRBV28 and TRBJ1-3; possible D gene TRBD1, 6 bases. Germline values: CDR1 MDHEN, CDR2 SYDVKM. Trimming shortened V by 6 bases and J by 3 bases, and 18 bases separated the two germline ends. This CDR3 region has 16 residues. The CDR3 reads CASSLGGRTYGNTIYF. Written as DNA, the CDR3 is TGTGCCAGCAGCCTAGGGGGGCGCACTTATGGAAACACCATATATTTT.

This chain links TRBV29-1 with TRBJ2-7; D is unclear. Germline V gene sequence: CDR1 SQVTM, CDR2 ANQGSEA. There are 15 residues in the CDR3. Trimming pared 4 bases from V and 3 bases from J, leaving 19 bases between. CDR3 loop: CSVAVHLFEDYEQYF. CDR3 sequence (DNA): TGCAGCGTTGCTGTTCATTTGTTCGAGGACTACGAGCAGTACTTC.

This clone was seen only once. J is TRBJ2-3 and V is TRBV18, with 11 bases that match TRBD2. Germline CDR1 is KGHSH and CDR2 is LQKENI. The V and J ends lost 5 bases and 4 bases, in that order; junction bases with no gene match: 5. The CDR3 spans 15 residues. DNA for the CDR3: TGTGCCAGCTCAAAGACTAGCGGGATCGCAGATACGCAGTATTTT. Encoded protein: CASSKTSGIADTQYF.

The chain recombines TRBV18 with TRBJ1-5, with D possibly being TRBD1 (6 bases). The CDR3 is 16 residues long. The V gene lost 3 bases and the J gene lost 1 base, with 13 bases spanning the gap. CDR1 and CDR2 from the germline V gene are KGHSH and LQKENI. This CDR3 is CASSPEGGGSNQPQHF. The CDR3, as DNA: TGTGCCAGCTCACCGGAGGGGGGAGGCAGCAATCAGCCCCAGCATTTT.

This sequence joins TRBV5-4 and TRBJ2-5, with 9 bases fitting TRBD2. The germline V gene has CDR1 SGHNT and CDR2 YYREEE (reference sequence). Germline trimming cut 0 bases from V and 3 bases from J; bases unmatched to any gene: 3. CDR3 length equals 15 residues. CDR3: CASSLASGGKETQYF. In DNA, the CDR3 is TGTGCCAGCAGCTTGGCGAGCGGGGGGAAAGAGACCCAGTACTTC.

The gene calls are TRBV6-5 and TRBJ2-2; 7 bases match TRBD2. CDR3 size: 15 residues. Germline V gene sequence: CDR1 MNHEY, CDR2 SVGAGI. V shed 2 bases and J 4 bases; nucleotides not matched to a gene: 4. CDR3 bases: TGTGCCAGCAGTTACAGCGGGAAGGTCACCGGGGAGCTGTTTTTT. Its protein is CASSYSGKVTGELFF.

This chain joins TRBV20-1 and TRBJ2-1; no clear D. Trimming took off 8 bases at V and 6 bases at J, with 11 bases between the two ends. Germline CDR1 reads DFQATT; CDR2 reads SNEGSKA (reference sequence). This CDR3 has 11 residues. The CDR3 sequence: CSPLVGNEQFF. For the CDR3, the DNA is TGCAGTCCCCTTGTGGGCAATGAGCAGTTCTTC.

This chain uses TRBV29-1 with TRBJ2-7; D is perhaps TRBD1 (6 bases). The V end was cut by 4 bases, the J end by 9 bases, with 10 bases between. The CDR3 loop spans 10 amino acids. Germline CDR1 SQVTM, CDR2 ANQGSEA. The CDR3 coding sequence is TGCAGCGTTGGGGACACAAGGCAGTACTTC. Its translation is CSVGDTRQYF.

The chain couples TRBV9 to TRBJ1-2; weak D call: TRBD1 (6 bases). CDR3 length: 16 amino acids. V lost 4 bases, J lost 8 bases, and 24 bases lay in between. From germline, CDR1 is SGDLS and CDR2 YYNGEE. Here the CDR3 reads CASSSTAPGVGRGYTF. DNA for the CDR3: TGTGCCAGCAGCTCAACGGCCCCAGGGGTGGGGCGCGGCTACACCTTC. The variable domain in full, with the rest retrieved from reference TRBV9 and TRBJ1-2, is DSGVTQTPKHLITATGQRVTLRCSPRSGDLSVYWYQQSLDQGLQFLIQYYNGEERAKGNILERFSAQQFPDLHSELNLSSLELGDSALYFCASSSTAPGVGRGYTFGSGTRLTVV.

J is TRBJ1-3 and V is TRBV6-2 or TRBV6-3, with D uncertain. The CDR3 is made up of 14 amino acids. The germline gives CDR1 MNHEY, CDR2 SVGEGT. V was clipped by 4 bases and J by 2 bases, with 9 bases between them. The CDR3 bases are TGTGCCAGCAGTTTTCAAGGAACTGGAAACACCATATATTTT. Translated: CASSFQGTGNTIYF.

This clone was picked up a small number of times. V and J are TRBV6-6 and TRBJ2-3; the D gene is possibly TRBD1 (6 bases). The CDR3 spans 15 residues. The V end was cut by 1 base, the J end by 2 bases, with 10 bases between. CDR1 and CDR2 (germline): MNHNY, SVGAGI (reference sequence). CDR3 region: CASSYLGADTDTQYF. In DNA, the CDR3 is TGTGCCAGCAGTTACTTGGGGGCTGACACAGATACGCAGTATTTT.

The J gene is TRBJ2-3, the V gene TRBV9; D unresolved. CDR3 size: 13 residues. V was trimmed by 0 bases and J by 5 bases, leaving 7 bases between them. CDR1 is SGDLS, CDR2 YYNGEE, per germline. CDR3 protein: CASSVDPKDTQYF. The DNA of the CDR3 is TGTGCCAGCAGCGTAGACCCGAAAGATACGCAGTATTTT.